One sample yielded the 25 T cell receptor beta chains listed below, sequenced in a study of T cell responses to AZD1222 COVID-19 vaccine. Measured with immunoSEQ multiplex PCR; TCRdb has only the in-frame clones, and not every one. The sample contains just under 35,000 clones, approximately 86% of which appear only once. Material: peripheral blood, obtained on day 0 of AZD1222 vaccination. All receptors derive from an adult in good health.

This sequence joins TRBV11-3 and TRBJ2-7; D not certain. In germline, CDR1 is SGHNT, CDR2 YENEEA. Trimming took off 5 bases at V and 5 bases at J, with 10 bases between the two ends. The CDR3 contains 12 residues. The DNA of the CDR3 is TGTGCCAGCAGCGCAACAGAGAACGAGCAGTACTTC. Protein product: CASSATENEQYF.

V usage is TRBV19 and J usage is TRBJ2-1; 7 positions agree with TRBD2. The CDR3 runs to 15 residues. Per germline, CDR1 LNHDA and CDR2 SQIVND (reference sequence). Losses at the gene ends were 10 bases for V and 5 bases for J; bases not matched to a gene: 14. The CDR3 DNA reads as TGTGCCACCAGGGAGGGACTGGGGATGAACAATGAGCAGTTCTTC. Translation: CATREGLGMNNEQFF.

V usage is TRBV6-5 and J usage is TRBJ1-3; D may be TRBD1 (6 bases). This CDR3 is built from 14 residues. With 5 bases removed from V and 8 bases from J, the gap between germline ends came to 16 bases. CDR1 MNHEY and CDR2 SVGAGI come from the germline V gene. The CDR3 DNA reads as TGTGCCAGCAGTCCTACAGGGATCCAGGACACCATATATTTT. Amino acid sequence: CASSPTGIQDTIYF.

This chain uses TRBV13 with TRBJ2-5; a weak D match, TRBD2 (7 bases). The CDR3 has 14 amino acids. Trimming cost V 1 base and J 5 bases, with 11 bases left between them. Germline V lookup: CDR1 PRHDT, CDR2 FYEKMQ (reference sequence). The CDR3 region is CASSLAQGGETQYF. CDR3 nucleotides: TGTGCCAGCAGCTTAGCACAGGGAGGGGAGACCCAGTACTTC.

The chain uses TRBV9 and TRBJ1-2, with D perhaps matching TRBD1 (5 bases). There are 13 residues in the CDR3. The germline V gene encodes CDR1 SGDLS and CDR2 YYNGEE. With 4 bases removed from V and 6 bases from J, the gap between germline ends came to 13 bases. CDR3 sequence (DNA): TGTGCCAGCAGCCCACAGACAGATCATGGCTACACCTTC. Residues: CASSPQTDHGYTF.

The chain links TRBV6-4 to TRBJ1-3; D remains ambiguous. This CDR3 spans 14 amino acids. The germline V and J ends were trimmed by 4 bases and 7 bases, with 14 bases remaining between them. From germline, CDR1 is MRHNA and CDR2 SNTAGT. For the CDR3, the DNA is TGTGCCAGCAGTGGGAGAGGGCCAAAGAACACCATATATTTT. Translated, it gives CASSGRGPKNTIYF.

The rearrangement joins TRBV19 to TRBJ2-1; no clear D gene. With 4 bases removed from V and 10 bases from J, the gap between germline ends came to 11 bases. CDR1 LNHDA and CDR2 SQIVND come from the germline V gene (reference sequence). The CDR3 runs 12 residues. In DNA form, the CDR3 reads TGTGCCAGTAGTAGTCGATCTCTCGAGCAGTTCTTC. Encoded protein: CASSSRSLEQFF.

The chain has TRBV28 and TRBJ2-3; 7 nucleotides agree with TRBD2. The trim removed 6 bases at V and 1 base at J, leaving 7 bases unmatched. Germline loops: CDR1 MDHEN, CDR2 SYDVKM. The CDR3 consists of 15 residues. In DNA, the CDR3 is TGTGCCAGCAGCACGGCGGGGAGGGGCACAGATACGCAGTATTTT. It specifies CASSTAGRGTDTQYF.

The V and J genes are TRBV7-2 and TRBJ1-5; no firm D call. V was cut by 1 base and J by 1 base, with 2 bases left in between. This CDR3 is 13 amino acids long. CDR1 is SGHTA and CDR2 is FQGNSA in the germline V gene. The CDR3 region is CASSLDSNQPQHF. CDR3 nucleotide sequence: TGTGCCAGCAGCTTAGACAGCAATCAGCCCCAGCATTTT.

This clone showed up just once. The chain uses TRBV28 and TRBJ2-2, with 13 bases aligning to TRBD2. The V gene end was trimmed by 2 bases and the J gene end by 6 bases; junction bases not matched to a gene: 9. The CDR3 has 18 residues. Per germline, CDR1 MDHEN and CDR2 SYDVKM. This chain's CDR3 is CASSLPTSGGPEAGELFF. CDR3 DNA sequence: TGTGCCAGCAGTTTACCGACTAGCGGGGGGCCGGAGGCCGGGGAGCTGTTTTTT.

The chain joins TRBV5-4 to TRBJ2-4; D might be TRBD2 (7 bases). Between the trimmed V and J ends, which lost 1 base and 5 bases, there was a span of 10 bases. The CDR3 contains 14 residues. Germline V gene lookup returns CDR1 SGHNT and CDR2 YYREEE (reference sequence). CDR3 sequence: CASSLQGRENIQYF. CDR3 DNA: TGTGCCAGCAGCTTGCAGGGGAGGGAAAACATTCAGTACTTC. Variable domain in full (rest from reference TRBV5-4 and TRBJ2-4): ETGVTQSPTHLIKTRGQQVTLRCSSQSGHNTVSWYQQALGQGPQFIFQYYREEENGRGNFPPRFSGLQFPNYSSELNVNALELDDSALYLCASSLQGRENIQYFGAGTRLSVL.

The genes are TRBV7-9 and TRBJ2-1, with D possibly being TRBD2 (6 bases). The CDR3 contains 17 residues. Germline V gene lookup returns CDR1 SEHNR and CDR2 FQNEAQ (reference sequence). V lost 0 bases, J lost 2 bases, and 14 bases lay in between. In DNA, the CDR3 is TGTGCCAGCAGCTTAGCGCAGGGTAGCGGTCCCTACAATGAGCAGTTCTTC. Encoded protein: CASSLAQGSGPYNEQFF. The variable domain in full, with the rest retrieved from reference TRBV7-9 and TRBJ2-1, is DTGVSQNPRHKITKRGQNVTFRCDPISEHNRLYWYRQTLGQGPEFLTYFQNEAQLEKSRLLSDRFSAERPKGSFSTLEIQRTEQGDSAMYLCASSLAQGSGPYNEQFFGPGTRLTVL.

This chain joins TRBV30 and TRBJ2-1; D unclear. V was pared by 0 bases and J by 9 bases, with 15 bases between. Germline CDR1 is GTSNPN and CDR2 is SVGIG (reference sequence). The CDR3 runs to 14 residues. The CDR3 nucleotides are TGTGCCTGGAGTGTATCCATTTTGTCGGGTGAGCAGTTCTTC. It is translated as CAWSVSILSGEQFF. The full variable domain, rest sourced from reference TRBV30 and TRBJ2-1, is SQTIHQWPATLVQPVGSPLSLECTVEGTSNPNLYWYRQAAGRGLQLLFYSVGIGQISSEVPQNLSASRPQDRQFILSSKKLLLSDSGFYLCAWSVSILSGEQFFGPGTRLTVL.

This clone was counted only a few times. CDR3 in DNA: TGTGCCGGGGGGAAGACAGGGATCGACGAGCAGTACTTC. Its protein is CAGGKTGIDEQYF. V and J are TRBV7-9 and TRBJ2-7, with D possibly being TRBD1 (7 bases). Germline-derived CDR1 and CDR2 are SEHNR and FQNEAQ (reference sequence). The CDR3 covers 13 residues. Trimming left V 11 bases short and J 5 bases short, with 19 bases between.

The chain joins TRBV25-1 to TRBJ1-1; no reliable D call. There are 13 residues in the CDR3. Germline V gene sequence: CDR1 MGHDK, CDR2 SYGVNS. V lost 8 bases and J 3 bases, leaving 13 bases between the germline ends. The CDR3 coding sequence is TGTGCCAGCTCCCCAACCGGACACACTGAAGCTTTCTTT. It translates to CASSPTGHTEAFF.

This chain joins TRBV13 and TRBJ2-7, with 11 bases that match TRBD1. Germline CDR1 is PRHDT and CDR2 is FYEKMQ (reference sequence). There are 15 residues in the CDR3. The trim removed 4 bases at V and 3 bases at J, leaving 5 bases unmatched. The CDR3 coding sequence is TGTGCCAGCAGCTACCAGGGACAGGGGGACTACGAGCAGTACTTC. This sequence encodes CASSYQGQGDYEQYF.

The rearrangement uses TRBV14 and TRBJ2-7; 9 bases map to TRBD2. CDR3 length: 14 residues. V gave up 4 bases and J gave up 4 bases; unmatched junction bases: 5. Germline lookup yields CDR1 SGHDN and CDR2 FVKESK. The CDR3 sequence is CASSLGLARYEQYF. CDR3 coding DNA: TGTGCCAGCAGCCTCGGACTAGCGAGGTACGAGCAGTACTTC.

The genes are TRBV6-1 and TRBJ2-3; D is unclear. The germline gives CDR1 MNHNS, CDR2 SASEGT. Deletions cut 1 base from V and 1 base from J, with 9 bases between. CDR3 length equals 15 residues. CDR3 loop: CASSEVGRGTDTQYF. The CDR3 DNA is TGTGCCAGCAGTGAAGTAGGTAGAGGCACAGATACGCAGTATTTT.

The rearrangement uses TRBV7-2 and TRBJ1-3; D not resolved. V dropped 0 bases and J dropped 0 bases, with 9 bases sitting between them. The CDR3 is 16 residues long. Germline CDR1 SGHTA, CDR2 FQGNSA. CDR3 DNA sequence: TGTGCCAGCAGCTTAGCGGTCAGCCGCTCTGGAAACACCATATATTTT. Its protein product is CASSLAVSRSGNTIYF.

The rearrangement uses TRBV11-2 and TRBJ2-3; 8 bases fit TRBD2. The CDR3 loop spans 16 amino acids. J gave up 1 base and V 5 bases, and 8 bases lay outside the gene matches. CDR1 and CDR2 from the germline V gene are SGHAT and FQNNGV. CDR3 sequence (DNA): TGTGCCAGCAGCCCCCCCAGCGGGAGACGCACAGATACGCAGTATTTT. It codes for CASSPPSGRRTDTQYF.

This clone was observed a few times. This sequence joins TRBV5-1 and TRBJ2-3, with 7 bases identical to TRBD1. V shed 4 bases, J shed 4 bases, and the junction held 9 bases outside the gene matches. The V gene's germline CDR1 is SGHRS and CDR2 YFSETQ. The CDR3 has 15 residues. CDR3 in DNA: TGCGCCAGCAGCCTTTACCAGACAGGGCCAGATACGCAGTATTTT. This translates into CASSLYQTGPDTQYF.

The chain combines TRBV6-1 with TRBJ2-5, with D possibly being TRBD1 (5 bases). CDR1 is MNHNS, CDR2 SASEGT, per germline. Between the trimmed V and J ends, which lost 2 bases and 4 bases, there was a span of 11 bases. The CDR3 runs 14 residues. The CDR3 bases are TGTGCCAGCAGTGAAAACAGGTCCCCAGAGACCCAGTACTTC. Residues: CASSENRSPETQYF.

The chain uses TRBV9 and TRBJ2-2; no reliable D call. V lost 2 bases, J lost 5 bases, and 13 bases lay in between. The CDR3 runs 15 residues. Germline CDR1 SGDLS, CDR2 YYNGEE. CDR3 bases: TGTGCCAGCAGCGTTGGGCCCACGGGTACCGGGGAGCTGTTTTTT. This gives the protein CASSVGPTGTGELFF.

The chain carries TRBV5-6 and TRBJ1-6; D remains ambiguous. V shed 4 bases and J shed 0 bases, with 2 bases lying between them. The CDR3 spans 13 residues. Germline V gene sequence: CDR1 SGHDT, CDR2 YYEEEE. CDR3: CASSLSYNSPLHF. Here the CDR3 DNA reads TGTGCCAGCAGCCTCTCCTATAATTCACCCCTCCACTTT.

V usage is TRBV11-2 and J usage is TRBJ2-3, with 7 nucleotides matching TRBD2. Unmatched junction bases numbered 5, after V lost 0 bases and J lost 2 bases. Germline lookup yields CDR1 SGHAT and CDR2 FQNNGV. This CDR3 is built from 16 residues. CDR3 sequence (DNA): TGTGCCAGCAGCTTAGAGCGGGAGTGGAACACAGATACGCAGTATTTT. The encoded protein is CASSLEREWNTDTQYF.